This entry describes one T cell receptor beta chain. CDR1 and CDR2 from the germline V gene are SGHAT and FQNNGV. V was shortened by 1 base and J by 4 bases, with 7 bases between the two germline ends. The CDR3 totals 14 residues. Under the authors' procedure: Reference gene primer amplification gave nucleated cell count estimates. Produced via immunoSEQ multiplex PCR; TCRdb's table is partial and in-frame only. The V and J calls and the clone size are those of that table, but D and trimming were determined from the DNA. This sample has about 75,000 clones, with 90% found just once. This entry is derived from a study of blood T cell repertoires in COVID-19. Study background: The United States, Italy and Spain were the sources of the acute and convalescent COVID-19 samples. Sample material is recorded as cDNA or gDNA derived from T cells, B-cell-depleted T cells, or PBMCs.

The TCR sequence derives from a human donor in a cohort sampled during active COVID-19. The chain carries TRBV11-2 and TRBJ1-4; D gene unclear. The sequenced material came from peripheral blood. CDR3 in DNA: TGTGCCAGCAGCTTAGGCCAGGTTAATGAAAAACTGTTTTTT. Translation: CASSLGQVNEKLFF.